A selection of T cell receptor beta chains follows, all from one sample in a study of blood T cells in healthy people across ages. TCRdb re-called the 5' RACE reads with MiXCR, one entry per CDR3 protein. The sample consists of roughly 800,000 distinct CDR3 sequences, 58% of them appearing once. The sample was blood. Receptors were obtained from a man aged 30 to 45 in good health. Each CDR3 is given without its conserved first and last residue. Fields, in order: J gene, clone size, V gene, CDR3 protein. Clone size is shown for a subset of rows, as once, few, many or a class of expanded clone.

j_gene: TRBJ1-2
abundance: -
v_gene: TRBV13
CDR3aa: ASLPGQGHGYT

j_gene: TRBJ1-1
abundance: -
v_gene: TRBV20-1
CDR3aa: SANRGTTEAF

j_gene: TRBJ1-1
abundance: -
v_gene: TRBV10-3
CDR3aa: AISGLPTEAF

j_gene: TRBJ2-3
abundance: -
v_gene: TRBV27
CDR3aa: ASSLNGIGAPDTQY

j_gene: TRBJ2-3
abundance: -
v_gene: TRBV10-2
CDR3aa: ASSDPFGLAVTDTQY

j_gene: TRBJ2-7
abundance: -
v_gene: TRBV28
CDR3aa: ASRTGSYEQY

j_gene: TRBJ2-1
abundance: -
v_gene: TRBV3-1
CDR3aa: ASSRGVRQF

j_gene: TRBJ2-5
abundance: -
v_gene: TRBV30
CDR3aa: AWRLVGETQY

j_gene: TRBJ1-2
abundance: -
v_gene: TRBV5-1
CDR3aa: ASSFSGIPHT

j_gene: TRBJ2-1
abundance: -
v_gene: TRBV27
CDR3aa: ASSLATGRNNEQF

j_gene: TRBJ2-1
abundance: few
v_gene: TRBV6-5
CDR3aa: ASSDRVEKF

j_gene: TRBJ2-7
abundance: -
v_gene: TRBV29-1
CDR3aa: SVVGSEQY